Sequencing of this TCR beta chain was carried out in a study of blood T cell repertoires in COVID-19. Profiled with immunoSEQ multiplex PCR; TCRdb holds only in-frame clones, not every one. Of about 88,000 clones listed, roughly 87% are singletons. Between the trimmed V and J ends, which lost 0 bases and 0 bases, there was a span of 12 bases. Germline V gene lookup returns CDR1 MGHRA and CDR2 YSYEKL. The CDR3 is made up of 18 amino acids. The sequenced sample was peripheral blood. This sequence originates from a woman aged 80 or over with active COVID-19. J is TRBJ2-6 and V is TRBV4-1; a possible D gene is TRBD1 (5 bases). CDR3 nucleotide sequence: TGCGCCAGCAGCCAAGAGGACACCGCTTCCTCTGGGGCCAACGTCCTGACTTTC. Encoded protein: CASSQEDTASSGANVLTF.